This is a list of T cell receptor beta chains from one sample in a study of cytomegalovirus exposure and HLA in healthy donors. Produced via immunoSEQ multiplex PCR; TCRdb's table is partial and in-frame only. The sample table includes 200,000 to 250,000 clones. Input material: PBMCs. The receptor source for this set is a woman in her 30s in good health and CMV-seropositive. The CDR3 runs from the conserved cysteine through the conserved F or W. The D gene is left open where the match is weak.

TRBJ2-5	TRBV9	TRBD2	TGTGCCAGCAGCGTAGCGGCTAGCGGGGGGCCTCTCCAAGAGACCCAGTACTTC	CASSVAASGGPLQETQYF
TRBJ2-7	TRBV6-1	NA	TGTGCCAGCAGGGGCTCGGTGGGGTCAGGGGACGAGCAGTACTTC	CASRGSVGSGDEQYF
TRBJ1-2	TRBV29-1	NA	TGCAGCGTTGCCTTATCAGGGTTGCGCGGCTACACCTTC	CSVALSGLRGYTF
TRBJ2-5	TRBV12-5	TRBD1	TGTGCTAGTTCACGACAGGGAATGACCCAGTACTTC	CASSRQGMTQYF
TRBJ2-1	TRBV11-3	TRBD2	TGTGCCAGCAGCTTAGGAAGCGGGAGGACCTACAATGAGCAGTTCTTC	CASSLGSGRTYNEQFF
TRBJ1-2	TRBV10-3	TRBD1	TGTGCCATCAGTGATGGGATCGACAGGGGGCACTATGGCTACACCTTC	CAISDGIDRGHYGYTF
TRBJ2-3	TRBV6-1	TRBD2	TGTGCCAGCAGTACTAGCGGGGGGTGGGATACGCAGTATTTT	CASSTSGGWDTQYF
TRBJ1-1	TRBV5-1	NA	TGCGCCAGCAGCTTTTCCAGGAACACTGAAGCTTTCTTT	CASSFSRNTEAFF
TRBJ1-5	TRBV19	TRBD1	TGTGCCAGTAGTGAGACAGGGGGTTTCAATCAGCCCCAGCATTTT	CASSETGGFNQPQHF
TRBJ1-2	TRBV5-4	NA	TGTGCCAGCAGCCCCTTCGGGGGGGACTATGGCTACACCTTC	CASSPFGGDYGYTF
TRBJ2-5	TRBV10-3	NA	TGTGCCATCAGTGAGCCTGGGGCAGCCGCGGAGACCCAGTACTTC	CAISEPGAAAETQYF
TRBJ2-1	TRBV9	TRBD2	TGTGCCAGCAGCGTAATTAGCGGGGCTAGCTCCTACAATGAGCAGTTCTTC	CASSVISGASSYNEQFF
TRBJ2-5	TRBV7-8	NA	TGTGCCAGCAGCCACTGGTCCCGCAGGGAGACCCAGTACTTC	CASSHWSRRETQYF
TRBJ2-7	TRBV5-1	TRBD2	TGCGCCAGCAGCCACGACATAGCGGGGGGGACCTACGAGCAGTACTTC	CASSHDIAGGTYEQYF
TRBJ2-5	TRBV7-2	TRBD2	TGTGCCAGCAGCTTACTAGCGGGAGGGGGATCAGGGACCCAGTACTTC	CASSLLAGGGSGTQYF
TRBJ1-1	TRBV6-5	TRBD1	TGTGCCAGCAGTACCGGGACAGGAAGAGTCACTGAAGCTTTCTTT	CASSTGTGRVTEAFF
TRBJ2-7	TRBV6-6	NA	TGTGCCAGCAGTTACTCGAGGATTAGCTCCTACGAGCAGTACTTC	CASSYSRISSYEQYF
TRBJ2-7	TRBV19	TRBD1	TGTGCCAGTAGTGTTACCGGGACAGGGACCTACGAGCAGTACTTC	CASSVTGTGTYEQYF
TRBJ2-7	TRBV11-2	TRBD1	TGTGCCAGCAGAAGGACAGGGGGATCAATGAGCCCCTACGAGCAGTACTTC	CASRRTGGSMSPYEQYF
TRBJ1-3	TRBV7-2	NA	TGTGCCAGCAGCTTAGCGGGCAGACATTACTCTGGAAACACCATATATTTT	CASSLAGRHYSGNTIYF
TRBJ1-2	TRBV19	NA	TGTGCCAGTAGTATAGAAGAGAACCACTATGGCTACACCTTC	CASSIEENHYGYTF
TRBJ1-2	TRBV4-3	NA	TGCGCCAGCAGCCCCTCGCGAAGGGGGAATGGCTACACCTTC	CASSPSRRGNGYTF
TRBJ1-2	TRBV11-2	TRBD1	TGTGCCAGCAGCATAGGGGGCGCCGGCTATGGCTACACCTTC	CASSIGGAGYGYTF
TRBJ2-1	TRBV6-5	NA	TGTGCCAGCACCGGGACTTCAATGAGGAATGAGCAGTTCTTC	CASTGTSMRNEQFF
TRBJ1-3	TRBV7-9	NA	TGTGCCAGCAGCCTGAGGTGGCAGCCTTCCTCTGGAAACACCATATATTTT	CASSLRWQPSSGNTIYF
TRBJ1-1	TRBV5-4	NA	TGTGCCAGCAGCCCTGGCGGCCCTGGGAGGGACACTGAAGCTTTCTTT	CASSPGGPGRDTEAFF
TRBJ2-7	TRBV2	NA	TGTGCCAGCAGTGAGGGGGCCAGGAGCTCCTACGAGCAGTACTTC	CASSEGARSSYEQYF